These 29 T cell receptor beta chains came from one sample sequenced in a study of cytomegalovirus exposure and HLA in healthy donors. It was with 60 Vbeta and 13 Jbeta primers that the PCR ran. Generated by immunoSEQ multiplex PCR, the TCRdb table keeps only in-frame clones and is missing some. The table shows approximately 160,000 clones, with roughly four fifths occurring only once. The sequencing input was PBMCs. The receptors here all came from a middle-aged man in good health and CMV-seronegative.

The chain combines TRBV27 with TRBJ2-3, with 8 bases identical to TRBD2. CDR3 length: 16 amino acids. Germline CDR1 MNHEY, CDR2 SMNVEV (reference sequence). Germline trimming cut 7 bases from V and 0 bases from J; bases unmatched to any gene: 9. CDR3 nucleotide sequence: TGTGCCAGCACCCGAACAAGCGGGAGAAGCACAGATACGCAGTATTTT. Its protein product is CASTRTSGRSTDTQYF.

The chain carries TRBV5-5 and TRBJ1-5; 10 nucleotides line up with TRBD1. J was trimmed by 4 bases and V by 4 bases; bases with no gene match: 5. From germline, CDR1 is SGHKS and CDR2 YYEKEE (reference sequence). The CDR3 is made up of 15 amino acids. CDR3 residues: CASSVRDRGNQPQHF. Written as DNA, the CDR3 is TGTGCCAGCAGCGTCCGGGACAGGGGAAATCAGCCCCAGCATTTT.

V gene TRBV5-1 combines with J gene TRBJ2-1; no firm D call. V was shortened by 0 bases and J by 1 base, with 8 bases between the two germline ends. The CDR3 spans 15 residues. CDR1 SGHRS and CDR2 YFSETQ come from the germline V gene. CDR3: CASSLGGGSYNEQFF. The CDR3 DNA reads as TGCGCCAGCAGCTTGGGAGGTGGATCCTACAATGAGCAGTTCTTC.

V usage is TRBV2 and J usage is TRBJ1-2; TRBD1 is a possible D gene (6 bases). The CDR3 runs 12 residues. The V and J ends lost 7 bases and 2 bases respectively, with 8 bases between them. Germline-derived CDR1 and CDR2 are SNHLY and FYNNEI. The CDR3 coding sequence is TGTGCCAGCATGGACAGAAACTATGGCTACACCTTC. As protein: CASMDRNYGYTF.

This chain joins TRBV10-3 and TRBJ2-1; 7 bases match TRBD2. Germline V CDR1 and CDR2: ENHRY, SYGVKD. V lost 3 bases to trimming and J lost 14 bases; unmatched junction nucleotides: 7. The CDR3 has 12 amino acids. The CDR3, as DNA: TGTGCCATCAGTGAAGGCCTCCGGGGGGAGTTCTTC. Its protein is CAISEGLRGEFF.

V is TRBV9 and J is TRBJ2-1; 11 bases align to TRBD1. The V and J ends lost 2 bases and 8 bases, in that order; junction bases with no gene match: 3. CDR3 length equals 14 residues. The germline V gene has CDR1 SGDLS and CDR2 YYNGEE. Here the CDR3 reads CASSVGQGGYEQFF. The DNA of the CDR3 is TGTGCCAGCAGCGTGGGACAGGGGGGATATGAGCAGTTCTTC.

This clone appeared a single time. The chain combines TRBV27 with TRBJ2-4, with D possibly TRBD2 on 6 matching bases. CDR1 and CDR2 (germline): MNHEY, SMNVEV (reference sequence). V lost 2 bases and J 1 base, leaving 9 bases between the germline ends. This CDR3 region has 15 residues. Here the CDR3 DNA reads TGTGCCAGCAGTTTAGACCGGGGGGCCAAAAACATTCAGTACTTC. It encodes CASSLDRGAKNIQYF.

This rearrangement joins TRBV18 to TRBJ1-2, with TRBD1 identical over 8 bases. Unmatched junction bases numbered 11, after V lost 3 bases and J lost 8 bases. The CDR3 has 15 residues. Germline lookup yields CDR1 KGHSH and CDR2 LQKENI. This chain's CDR3 is CASSPDFQGAMGYTF. CDR3 bases: TGTGCCAGCTCACCCGACTTCCAGGGGGCAATGGGCTACACCTTC.

The rearrangement links TRBV28 to TRBJ2-3; TRBD1 agrees at 10 bases. Germline V CDR1 and CDR2: MDHEN, SYDVKM. This CDR3 has 16 residues. V gave up 3 bases and J gave up 1 base; unmatched junction bases: 4. CDR3 loop: CASSFPGTGGTDTQYF. The CDR3, as DNA: TGTGCCAGCAGTTTCCCCGGGACAGGGGGCACAGATACGCAGTATTTT.

The chain combines TRBV7-8 with TRBJ2-7, with D perhaps matching TRBD1 (6 bases). Trimming pared 5 bases from V and 2 bases from J, leaving 16 bases between. The CDR3 sequence is 15 residues long. Looked up from germline, CDR1 is SGHVS and CDR2 is FQNEAQ. The CDR3 protein is CASSLYRDITYEQYV. In nucleotides, the CDR3 is TGTGCCAGCAGCCTGTACAGGGATATCACCTACGAGCAGTACGTC.

The gene calls are TRBV19 and TRBJ2-1, with 7 bases fitting TRBD1. V was pared by 6 bases and J by 8 bases, with 4 bases of the junction left unmatched. CDR3 size: 12 residues. CDR1 LNHDA and CDR2 SQIVND come from the germline V gene (reference sequence). The CDR3 loop reads CASRDRYHEQFF. CDR3 sequence (DNA): TGTGCCAGTAGGGACAGGTATCATGAGCAGTTCTTC.

The chain links TRBV9 to TRBJ2-5, with D possibly matching TRBD2 (6 bases). V gave up 3 bases and J gave up 7 bases, with 13 bases separating them. In germline, CDR1 is SGDLS, CDR2 YYNGEE. The CDR3 has 13 amino acids. The CDR3 loop is CASSASAGGTQYF. The CDR3 nucleotides read TGTGCCAGCAGCGCCTCCGCCGGGGGGACCCAGTACTTC. The variable domain in full, completed from reference TRBV9 and TRBJ2-5, reads DSGVTQTPKHLITATGQRVTLRCSPRSGDLSVYWYQQSLDQGLQFLIQYYNGEERAKGNILERFSAQQFPDLHSELNLSSLELGDSALYFCASSASAGGTQYFGPGTRLLVL.

This clone showed up just once. V and J are TRBV15 and TRBJ2-7; TRBD2 aligns across 12 bases. The ends lost 0 bases at V and 4 bases at J; junction bases unmatched: 10. The CDR3 extends over 18 amino acids. The germline V gene encodes CDR1 LNHNV and CDR2 YYDKDF (reference sequence). The DNA for the CDR3 is TGTGCCACCAGCAGAGAGCCGGGACTAGCGGGTCTGTATTACGAGCAGTACGTC. Its protein product is CATSREPGLAGLYYEQYV.

Turning to this clone: The same CDR3 arises from other DNA sequences in this sample as well. This chain joins TRBV28 and TRBJ2-7; no clear D gene. This CDR3 is built from 12 residues. V lost 6 bases and J lost 7, with 13 bases in between. CDR1 is MDHEN and CDR2 is SYDVKM in the germline V gene. Here the CDR3 reads CASSFPLSEQYF. Here the CDR3 DNA reads TGTGCCAGCAGCTTCCCTCTCTCTGAGCAGTACTTC.

This chain links TRBV7-9 with TRBJ2-1, with D tentatively TRBD1 (6 bases). This CDR3 is 17 amino acids long. Germline loops: CDR1 SEHNR, CDR2 FQNEAQ (reference sequence). Trimming shortened V by 0 bases and J by 3 bases, and 15 bases separated the two germline ends. The CDR3 DNA is TGTGCCAGCAGCTTAGCGCTAGGGACACTCGACTACAATGAGCAGTTCTTC. It yields the protein CASSLALGTLDYNEQFF.

This clone has just one count. In the same sample, other DNA sequences code for this CDR3. The V and J genes are TRBV6-5 and TRBJ1-2, with D unclear. This CDR3 has 12 amino acids. Germline lookup yields CDR1 MNHEY and CDR2 SVGAGI. Deletions cut 5 bases from V and 4 bases from J, with 8 bases between. The CDR3 here is CASSPGSYGYTF. The CDR3 region has the DNA TGTGCCAGCAGTCCCGGGAGCTATGGCTACACCTTC.

The chain carries TRBV28 and TRBJ1-2, with D hard to call. Looked up from germline, CDR1 is MDHEN and CDR2 is SYDVKM. The CDR3 has 14 residues. V lost 3 bases and J lost 4, with 12 bases in between. As DNA, the CDR3 is TGTGCCAGCAGTTTGACGGCAGGTACCTATGGCTACACCTTC. The encoded protein is CASSLTAGTYGYTF.

J is TRBJ1-1 and V is TRBV18; tentative D call: TRBD1 (6 bases). Germline lookup yields CDR1 KGHSH and CDR2 LQKENI. Between the trimmed V and J ends, which lost 6 bases and 1 base, there was a span of 9 bases. CDR3 length: 13 residues. CDR3 sequence (DNA): TGTGCCAGCTCCTTGACAGGGAACACTGAAGCTTTCTTT. Its translation: CASSLTGNTEAFF.

The rearrangement links TRBV7-9 to TRBJ2-3; 9 positions match TRBD1. The CDR3 has 16 residues. In germline, CDR1 is SEHNR, CDR2 FQNEAQ (reference sequence). The CDR3 coding sequence is TGTTCCGGCGCAGGGGACAGGGTTTGGAGCACAGATACGCAGTATTTT. Its protein is CSGAGDRVWSTDTQYF.

The chain carries TRBV5-4 and TRBJ2-2, with 7 bases matching TRBD2. This CDR3 is built from 16 residues. V lost 5 bases, J lost 4 bases, and 11 bases stayed unmatched. The germline gives CDR1 SGHNT, CDR2 YYREEE (reference sequence). As DNA, the CDR3 is TGTGCCAGCAGAGCGGGAAGCAGCCACATCACCGGGGAGCTGTTTTTT. This codes for CASRAGSSHITGELFF.

The chain recombines TRBV5-4 with TRBJ1-1, with D perhaps TRBD1 (6 bases). Germline V gene lookup returns CDR1 SGHNT and CDR2 YYREEE (reference sequence). This CDR3 is built from 15 residues. V was clipped by 3 bases and J by 5 bases, with 17 bases between them. CDR3: CASSSHVEGETEAFF. Written as DNA, the CDR3 is TGTGCCAGCAGCTCCCACGTCGAGGGGGAAACTGAAGCTTTCTTT.

The V and J genes are TRBV28 and TRBJ1-6; no definite D call. V was cut by 3 bases and J by 3 bases, with 12 bases left in between. The CDR3 is 16 amino acids. Germline lookup yields CDR1 MDHEN and CDR2 SYDVKM. The CDR3 loop reads CASSLKQISYNSPLHF. The CDR3 DNA is TGTGCCAGCAGTTTGAAACAGATAAGCTATAATTCACCCCTCCACTTT.

The chain recombines TRBV28 with TRBJ1-6, with D possibly TRBD1 on 6 matching bases. Germline V gene lookup returns CDR1 MDHEN and CDR2 SYDVKM. CDR3 length equals 14 residues. Trimming took 2 bases from V and 9 from J, leaving 11 bases between them. The CDR3 region is CASSLGQTTSPLHF. CDR3 DNA sequence: TGTGCCAGCAGTTTAGGACAGACCACTTCACCCCTCCACTTT.

This clone was detected only a few times. V usage is TRBV6-1 and J usage is TRBJ1-1, with D unclear. CDR1 and CDR2 (germline): MNHNS, SASEGT. Trimming stripped 7 bases from V and 1 base from J, with 4 bases between. The CDR3 covers 11 residues. CDR3 sequence (DNA): TGTGCCAGCAACGGGAACACTGAAGCTTTCTTT. This gives the protein CASNGNTEAFF.

The chain joins TRBV7-2 to TRBJ1-4; 10 positions agree with TRBD1. V shed 2 bases and J 7 bases; nucleotides not matched to a gene: 7. The germline V gene has CDR1 SGHTA and CDR2 FQGNSA. The CDR3 is made up of 16 amino acids. Written as DNA, the CDR3 is TGTGCCAGCAGCTTAACCCCCGGGACAGGGGCTGAAAAACTGTTTTTT. It translates to CASSLTPGTGAEKLFF.

The chain employs TRBV27 and TRBJ1-2, with TRBD1 matching 8 bases. The V gene's germline CDR1 is MNHEY and CDR2 SMNVEV (reference sequence). V lost 7 bases, J lost 8 bases, and 12 bases stayed unmatched. This CDR3 comprises 14 residues. CDR3 nucleotide sequence: TGTGCCAGCAAGCTCCAGGGGGCGGCCGAAGGCTACACCTTC. Translation gives CASKLQGAAEGYTF.

This clone was observed once. At one boundary the junction diverges from the germline segment, which might be a read error. The chain has TRBV13 and TRBJ2-6; 9 bases map to TRBD1. The germline CDR1 and CDR2 sequences are PRHDT and FYEKMQ (reference sequence). The CDR3 has 15 amino acids. The CDR3 reads CASTNRGRIANGLTF. As DNA, the CDR3 is TGTGCCAGCACCAACAGGGGGCGCATAGCCAACGGCCTGACTTTC.

This chain links TRBV7-9 with TRBJ1-1, with a tentative D call TRBD1 (6 bases). V lost 1 base to trimming and J lost 4 bases, with 13 bases between them. CDR3 size: 15 residues. Germline CDR1 is SEHNR and CDR2 is FQNEAQ (reference sequence). CDR3 in DNA: TGTGCCAGCAGCTTAGGAGCAGGGGTAGGCACTGAAGCTTTCTTT. Translation gives CASSLGAGVGTEAFF.

The chain employs TRBV6-1 and TRBJ1-1; D is unresolved. The CDR3 covers 12 residues. Per the germline V gene, CDR1 is MNHNS and CDR2 is SASEGT. V shed 8 bases and J shed 5 bases, with 12 bases lying between them. The CDR3 DNA sequence: TGTGCCAGCTGGCGGGGTGGTACTGAAGCTTTCTTT. It translates to CASWRGGTEAFF.